These T cell receptor beta chains were read from a single sample in a study of blood T cell repertoires in COVID-19. Clones were read by immunoSEQ multiplex PCR, and TCRdb kept only the in-frame ones, dropping some. The sample consists of about 110,000 clones, about three quarters of them appearing once. Input material: peripheral blood. These TCRs come from a man aged 70 or older with acute or convalescent COVID-19. The CDR3 runs from the conserved cysteine through the conserved F or W.

TRBV18,CASSPMIRDRGTYEQYF
TRBV5-6,CASSLDPTGVYTEAFF
TRBV2,CASHLPDRGLGYTF
TRBV5-6,CASSGDRGRNQPQHF
TRBV7-6,CASSLNPGTGKIDTQYF
TRBV7-8,CASSLMGQARSYGYTF
TRBV18,CASSTDRDGNTIYF
TRBV27,CASSPHSTDTQYF
TRBV2,CASSDREDYGYTF
TRBV27,CASSSDRVQPQHF
TRBV6-5,CASRNWDRGNYGYTF
TRBV18,CASSPKQGYEQYF
TRBV9,CASSVEQGSSYGYTF
TRBV5-4,CASSPGGPNPREQYF
TRBV18,CASSQPTVVNTIYF
TRBV6-5,CASSLGTGRNSPLHF
TRBV19,CASLDRAGAEAFF